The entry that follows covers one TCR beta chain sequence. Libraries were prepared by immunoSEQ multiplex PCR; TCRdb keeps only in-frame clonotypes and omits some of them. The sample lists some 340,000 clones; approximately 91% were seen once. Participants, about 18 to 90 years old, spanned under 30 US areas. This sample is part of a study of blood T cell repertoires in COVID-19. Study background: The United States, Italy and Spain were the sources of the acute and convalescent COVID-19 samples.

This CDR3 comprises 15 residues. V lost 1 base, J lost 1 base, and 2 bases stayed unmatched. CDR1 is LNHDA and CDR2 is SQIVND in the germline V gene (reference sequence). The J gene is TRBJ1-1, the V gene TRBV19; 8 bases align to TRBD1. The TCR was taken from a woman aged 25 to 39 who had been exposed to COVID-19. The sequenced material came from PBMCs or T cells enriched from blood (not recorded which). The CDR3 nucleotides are TGTGCCAGTAGTATAGTTGGGACAGGGAACACTGAAGCTTTCTTT. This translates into CASSIVGTGNTEAFF. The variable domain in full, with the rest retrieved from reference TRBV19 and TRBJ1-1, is DGGITQSPKYLFRKEGQNVTLSCEQNLNHDAMYWYRQDPGQGLRLIYYSQIVNDFQKGDIAEGYSVSREKKESFPLTVTSAQKNPTAFYLCASSIVGTGNTEAFFGQGTRLTVV.